One sample yielded the 3 T cell receptor beta chains listed below, sequenced in a study of T-cell reconstitution after alpha-beta-depleted transplantation in children. Molecular barcoding with unique molecular identifiers was used for the TCRbeta library. Each CDR3 protein gets one entry after TCRdb re-called the PCR reads with MiXCR. Of tens of thousands of distinct CDR3 sequences listed, 5% to 7% are singletons. This specimen consisted of PBMCs, mostly from graft donor cells, obtained 180 days after TCRalphabeta/CD19-depleted stem cell transplant. These receptors originate from a male patient under 18 who had a stem cell transplant for acute myeloid leukemia, so the T cells may come from the graft donor.

This clonotype was detected ten times or more. The V and J genes are TRBV20-1 and TRBJ2-5; TRBD2 aligns across 12 bases. CDR1 and CDR2 from the germline V gene are DFQATT and SNEGSKA (reference sequence). The V and J ends lost 6 bases and 0 bases, in that order; junction bases with no gene match: 2. There are 14 residues in the CDR3. The CDR3 sequence is CSARTSGNQETQYF. The CDR3 DNA sequence: TGCAGTGCACGGACTAGCGGGAACCAAGAGACCCAGTACTTC.

This clonotype was observed many times. The V gene is TRBV20-1, the J gene TRBJ1-2; a weak D match, TRBD1 (5 bases). The CDR3 extends over 16 amino acids. Between the trimmed V and J ends, which lost 0 bases and 5 bases, there was a span of 19 bases. Germline CDR1 is DFQATT and CDR2 is SNEGSKA (reference sequence). In DNA, the CDR3 is TGCAGTGCTAGAGATTTCGGTGGGCAGGGAGGATATGGCTACACCTTC. It is translated as CSARDFGGQGGYGYTF.

There are many counts of this clonotype. The V call is TRBV28, the J call TRBJ1-1; TRBD1 is a possible D gene (5 bases). Germline V gene data show CDR1 as MDHEN and CDR2 as SYDVKM. The CDR3 has 13 amino acids. Deletions cut 5 bases from V and 4 bases from J, with 11 bases between. As DNA, the CDR3 is TGTGCCAGCAGTCGAGGGGACGGCACTGAAGCTTTCTTT. Translating it yields CASSRGDGTEAFF.